This TCR beta chain was captured in a study of T cell responses to AZD1222 COVID-19 vaccine. The study's findings and limits: Spike-spanning, vaccine-associated CD4 TCRs were dominant at 160-218 and 743-854. Only after the peak T cell response were repertoires sampled. Close to half of all spike-specific TCRs reportedly target regions of the variants that are unmutated.

Here immunoSEQ multiplex PCR was the method, and the copy in TCRdb shows in-frame clones only, minus some. Of 85,000 to 110,000 clones in the sample, around 90% were seen once. Of note for this clone: No antigen is known for it.

Source: peripheral blood, taken on day 0 of AZD1222 vaccination. This receptor was identified in an adult in good health.

The CDR3 sequence is CASRGTGTTGELFF. In DNA, the CDR3 is TGTGCCAGCCGAGGGACAGGCACTACCGGGGAGCTGTTTTTT. This chain uses TRBV6-4 with TRBJ2-2; 8 positions match TRBD1. V dropped 8 bases and J dropped 5; count of bases not matched to a gene: 7. Germline CDR1 is MRHNA and CDR2 is SNTAGT. CDR3 length equals 14 residues.